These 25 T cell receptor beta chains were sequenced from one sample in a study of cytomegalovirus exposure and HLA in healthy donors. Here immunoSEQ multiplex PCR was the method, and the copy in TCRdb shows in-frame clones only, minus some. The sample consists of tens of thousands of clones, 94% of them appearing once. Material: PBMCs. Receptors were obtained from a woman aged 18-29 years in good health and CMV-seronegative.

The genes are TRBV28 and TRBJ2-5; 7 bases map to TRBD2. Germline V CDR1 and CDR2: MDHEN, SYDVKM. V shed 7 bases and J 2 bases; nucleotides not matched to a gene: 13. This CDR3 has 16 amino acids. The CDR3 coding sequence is TGTGCCAGCACCAATGCGGGGGTAGGTCAACAAGAGACCCAGTACTTC. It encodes CASTNAGVGQQETQYF.

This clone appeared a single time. CDR3 coding DNA: TGCGCCAGCAGCCACGGGTTCAATGAGCAGTTCTTC. It codes for CASSHGFNEQFF. This chain joins TRBV5-1 and TRBJ2-1; D is unresolved. The ends were cut back, 4 bases at V and 6 bases at J, with 8 bases in the middle. CDR3 length: 12 residues. The germline CDR1 and CDR2 sequences are SGHRS and YFSETQ.

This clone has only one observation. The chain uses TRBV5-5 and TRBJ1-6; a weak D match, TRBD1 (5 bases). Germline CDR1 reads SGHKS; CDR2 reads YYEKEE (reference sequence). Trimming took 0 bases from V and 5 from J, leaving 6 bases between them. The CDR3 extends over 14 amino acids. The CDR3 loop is CASSLDRHNSPLHF. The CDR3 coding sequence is TGTGCCAGCAGCTTGGACAGGCATAATTCACCCCTCCACTTT.

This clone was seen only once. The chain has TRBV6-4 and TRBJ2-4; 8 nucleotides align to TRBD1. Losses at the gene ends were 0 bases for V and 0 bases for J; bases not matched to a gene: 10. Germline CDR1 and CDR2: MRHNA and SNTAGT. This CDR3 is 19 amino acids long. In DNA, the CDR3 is TGTGCCAGCAGTGACTCAAGCAGGGGGCCTCCCCTAGCCAAAAACATTCAGTACTTC. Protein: CASSDSSRGPPLAKNIQYF.

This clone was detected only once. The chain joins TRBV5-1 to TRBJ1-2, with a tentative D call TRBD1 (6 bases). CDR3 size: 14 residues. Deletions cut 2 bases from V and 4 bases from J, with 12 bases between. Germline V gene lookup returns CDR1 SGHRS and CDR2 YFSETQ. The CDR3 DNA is TGCGCCAGCAGCTTACAGGGCCGCCTCTATGGCTACACCTTC. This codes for CASSLQGRLYGYTF.

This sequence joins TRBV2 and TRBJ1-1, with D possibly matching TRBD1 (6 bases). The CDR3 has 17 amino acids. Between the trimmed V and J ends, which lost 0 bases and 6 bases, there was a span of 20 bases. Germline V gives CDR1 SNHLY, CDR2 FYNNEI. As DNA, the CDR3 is TGTGCCAGCAGTGAAGCGCATACAGGGATTTTCGGGGCTGAAGCTTTCTTT. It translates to CASSEAHTGIFGAEAFF. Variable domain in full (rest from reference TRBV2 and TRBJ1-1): EPEVTQTPSHQVTQMGQEVILRCVPISNHLYFYWYRQILGQKVEFLVSFYNNEISEKSEIFDDQFSVERPDGSNFTLKIRSTKLEDSAMYFCASSEAHTGIFGAEAFFGQGTRLTVV.

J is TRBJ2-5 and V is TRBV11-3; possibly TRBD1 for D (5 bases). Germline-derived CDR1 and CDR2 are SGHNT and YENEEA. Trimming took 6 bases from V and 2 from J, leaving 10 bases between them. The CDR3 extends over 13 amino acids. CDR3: CASSSRGQETQYF. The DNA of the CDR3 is TGTGCCAGCAGTTCAAGGGGTCAAGAGACCCAGTACTTC. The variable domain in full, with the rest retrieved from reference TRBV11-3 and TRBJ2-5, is EAGVVQSPRYKIIEKKQPVAFWCNPISGHNTLYWYLQNLGQGPELLIRYENEEAVDDSQLPKDRFSAERLKGVDSTLKIQPAELGDSAVYLCASSSRGQETQYFGPGTRLLVL.

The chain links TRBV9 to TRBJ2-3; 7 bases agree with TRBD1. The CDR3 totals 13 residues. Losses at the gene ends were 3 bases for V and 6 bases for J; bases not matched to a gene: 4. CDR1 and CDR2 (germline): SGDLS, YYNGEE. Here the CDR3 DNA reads TGTGCCAGCAGCGAGAGGACAGGCGATACGCAGTATTTT. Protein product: CASSERTGDTQYF.

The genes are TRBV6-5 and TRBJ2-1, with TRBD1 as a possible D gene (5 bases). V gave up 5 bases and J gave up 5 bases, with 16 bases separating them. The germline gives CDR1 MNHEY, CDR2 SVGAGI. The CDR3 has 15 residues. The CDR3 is CASSPPWGNNNEQFF. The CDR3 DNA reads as TGTGCCAGCAGTCCTCCTTGGGGCAATAACAATGAGCAGTTCTTC.

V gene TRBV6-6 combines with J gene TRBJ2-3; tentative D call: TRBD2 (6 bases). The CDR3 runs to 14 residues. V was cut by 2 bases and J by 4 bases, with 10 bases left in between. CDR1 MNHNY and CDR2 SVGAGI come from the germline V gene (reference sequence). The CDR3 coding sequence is TGTGCCAGCAGTTACCGAGCGGGCTCAGATACGCAGTATTTT. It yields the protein CASSYRAGSDTQYF.

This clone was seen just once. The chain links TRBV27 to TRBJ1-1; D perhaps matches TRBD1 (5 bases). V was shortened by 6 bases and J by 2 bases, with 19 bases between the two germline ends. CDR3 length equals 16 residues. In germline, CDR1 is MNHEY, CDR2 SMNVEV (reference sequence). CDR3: CASRPWDSTDNTEAFF. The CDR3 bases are TGTGCCAGCAGACCTTGGGATTCGACAGACAACACTGAAGCTTTCTTT.

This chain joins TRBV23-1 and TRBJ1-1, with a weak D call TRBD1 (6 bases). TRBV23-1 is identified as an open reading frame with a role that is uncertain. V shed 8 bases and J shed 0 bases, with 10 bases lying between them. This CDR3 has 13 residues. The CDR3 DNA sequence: TGCGCCAGCCGGACAGTTTTGAACACTGAAGCTTTCTTT. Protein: CASRTVLNTEAFF.

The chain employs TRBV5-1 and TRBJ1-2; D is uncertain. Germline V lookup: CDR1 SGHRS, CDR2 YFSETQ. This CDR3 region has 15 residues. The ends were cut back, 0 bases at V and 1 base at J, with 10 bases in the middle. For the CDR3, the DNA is TGCGCCAGCAGCTTGGAGGGAGGGAATAACTATGGCTACACCTTC. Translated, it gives CASSLEGGNNYGYTF.

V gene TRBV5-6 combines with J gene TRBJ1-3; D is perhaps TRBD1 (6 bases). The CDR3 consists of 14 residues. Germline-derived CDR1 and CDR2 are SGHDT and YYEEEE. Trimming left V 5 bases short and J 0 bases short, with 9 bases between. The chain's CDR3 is CASRVRGSGNTIYF. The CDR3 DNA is TGTGCCAGCAGAGTCAGGGGCTCTGGAAACACCATATATTTT.

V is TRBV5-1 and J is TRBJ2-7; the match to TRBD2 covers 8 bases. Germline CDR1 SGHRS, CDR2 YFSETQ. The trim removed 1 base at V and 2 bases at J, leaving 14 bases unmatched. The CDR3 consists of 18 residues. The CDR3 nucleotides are TGCGCCAGCAGCTTGTGGGCTAGCGGGCAGGGGAGGACCTACGAGCAGTACTTC. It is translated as CASSLWASGQGRTYEQYF.

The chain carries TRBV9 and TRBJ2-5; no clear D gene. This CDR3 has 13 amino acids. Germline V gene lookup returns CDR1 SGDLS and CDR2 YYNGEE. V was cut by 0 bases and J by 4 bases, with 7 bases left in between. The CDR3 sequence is CASSVDSGETQYF. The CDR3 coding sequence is TGTGCCAGCAGCGTAGATTCCGGAGAGACCCAGTACTTC.

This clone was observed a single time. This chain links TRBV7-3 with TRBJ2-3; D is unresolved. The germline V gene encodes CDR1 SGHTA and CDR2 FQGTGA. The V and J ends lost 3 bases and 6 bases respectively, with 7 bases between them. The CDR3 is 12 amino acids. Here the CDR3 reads CASSFPGDTQYF. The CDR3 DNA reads TGTGCCAGCAGCTTCCCCGGGGATACGCAGTATTTT. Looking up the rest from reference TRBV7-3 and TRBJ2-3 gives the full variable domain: GAGVSQTPSNKVTEKGKYVELRCDPISGHTALYWYRQSLGQGPEFLIYFQGTGAADDSGLPNDRFFAVRPEGSVSTLKIQRTERGDSAVYLCASSFPGDTQYFGPGTRLTVL.

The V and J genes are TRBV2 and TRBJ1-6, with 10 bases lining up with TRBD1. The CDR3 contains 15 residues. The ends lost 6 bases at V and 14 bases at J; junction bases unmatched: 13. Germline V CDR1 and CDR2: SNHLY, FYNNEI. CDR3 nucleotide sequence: TGTGCCAGCAGCACCGACAGGGGGCTTGCGGTAGCCCTCCACTTT. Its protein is CASSTDRGLAVALHF.

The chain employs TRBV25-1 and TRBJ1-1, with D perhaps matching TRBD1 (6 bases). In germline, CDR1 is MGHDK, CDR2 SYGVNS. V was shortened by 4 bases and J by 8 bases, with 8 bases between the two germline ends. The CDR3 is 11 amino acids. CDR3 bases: TGTGCCAGCAGTGGGACAGTCGAAGCTTTCTTT. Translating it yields CASSGTVEAFF.

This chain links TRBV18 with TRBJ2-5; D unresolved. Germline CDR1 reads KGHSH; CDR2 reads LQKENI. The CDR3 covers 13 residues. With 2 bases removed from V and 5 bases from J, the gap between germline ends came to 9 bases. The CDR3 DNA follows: TGTGCCAGCTCACCAACAGTTCTGGAGACCCAGTACTTC. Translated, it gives CASSPTVLETQYF.

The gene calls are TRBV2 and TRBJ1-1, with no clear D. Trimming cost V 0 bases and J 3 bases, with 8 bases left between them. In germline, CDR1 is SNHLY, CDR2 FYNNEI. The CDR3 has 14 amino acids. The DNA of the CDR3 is TGTGCCAGCAGTGAAGCTTCGGACTACACTGAAGCTTTCTTT. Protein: CASSEASDYTEAFF.

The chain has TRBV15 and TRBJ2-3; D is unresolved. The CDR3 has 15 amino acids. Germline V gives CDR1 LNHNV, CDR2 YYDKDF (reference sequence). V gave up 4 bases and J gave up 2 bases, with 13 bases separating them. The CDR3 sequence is CATSNPRGVTDTQYF. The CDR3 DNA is TGTGCCACCAGCAACCCCCGAGGCGTCACAGATACGCAGTATTTT.

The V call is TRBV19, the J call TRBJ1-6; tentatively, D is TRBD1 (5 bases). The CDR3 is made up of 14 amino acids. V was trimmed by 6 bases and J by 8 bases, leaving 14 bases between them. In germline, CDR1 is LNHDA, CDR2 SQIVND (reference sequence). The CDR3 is CASRPGLLDSPLHF. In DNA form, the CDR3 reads TGTGCCAGTAGACCGGGACTCCTAGATTCACCCCTCCACTTT.

Here the CDR3 DNA reads TGTGCCAGCAGTTTTCCCCGACTAGGACTCTCCTACGAGCAGTACTTC. It codes for CASSFPRLGLSYEQYF. This rearrangement joins TRBV28 to TRBJ2-7; D is possibly TRBD2 (6 bases). Trimming cost V 3 bases and J 0 bases, with 15 bases left between them. This CDR3 is built from 16 residues. Germline lookup yields CDR1 MDHEN and CDR2 SYDVKM.

DNA of the CDR3: TGTGCCAGCAGCGTAGGGGCTAACCAAGAGACCCAGTACTTC. Translating it yields CASSVGANQETQYF. The chain links TRBV9 to TRBJ2-5; no firm D call. Trimming removed 0 bases from V and 0 bases from J, with 6 bases in between. CDR1 SGDLS and CDR2 YYNGEE come from the germline V gene. The CDR3 is made up of 14 amino acids.